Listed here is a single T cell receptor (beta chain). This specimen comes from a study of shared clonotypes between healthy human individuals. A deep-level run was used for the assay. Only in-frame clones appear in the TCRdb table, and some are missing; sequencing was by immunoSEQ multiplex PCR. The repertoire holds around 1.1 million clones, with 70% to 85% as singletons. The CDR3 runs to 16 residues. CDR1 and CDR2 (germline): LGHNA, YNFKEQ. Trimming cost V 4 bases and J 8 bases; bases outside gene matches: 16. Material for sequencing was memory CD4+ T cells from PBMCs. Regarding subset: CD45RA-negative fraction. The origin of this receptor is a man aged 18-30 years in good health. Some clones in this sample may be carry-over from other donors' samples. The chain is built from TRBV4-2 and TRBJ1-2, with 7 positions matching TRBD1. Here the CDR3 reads CASSPRRDVGGGGYTF. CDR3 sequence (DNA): TGTGCCAGCAGCCCCAGAAGGGACGTAGGGGGCGGGGGCTACACCTTC.